This entry is about one T cell receptor beta chain. This entry belongs to a study of blood T cell repertoires in COVID-19. Trimming left V 6 bases short and J 2 bases short, with 14 bases between. The CDR3 loop spans 15 amino acids. The germline CDR1 and CDR2 sequences are MNHEY and SVGEGT. In the original analysis: Amplification with reference gene primers provided the estimates of nucleated cell counts. Method: immunoSEQ multiplex PCR; TCRdb's copy keeps in-frame clones and lacks some. V, J and clone size were drawn from that table, and D and trimming were deduced from the DNA. The table shows 130,000 or so clones, with approximately 80% occurring only once.

The specimen was peripheral blood. This sequence was found in a woman in her fifties or sixties with active or convalescent COVID-19. This rearrangement joins TRBV6-2 or TRBV6-3 to TRBJ2-1, with D unresolved. The CDR3 DNA follows: TGTGCCAGCAGCCTTTCTAGACTCCCCTACAATGAGCAGTTCTTC. This codes for CASSLSRLPYNEQFF.